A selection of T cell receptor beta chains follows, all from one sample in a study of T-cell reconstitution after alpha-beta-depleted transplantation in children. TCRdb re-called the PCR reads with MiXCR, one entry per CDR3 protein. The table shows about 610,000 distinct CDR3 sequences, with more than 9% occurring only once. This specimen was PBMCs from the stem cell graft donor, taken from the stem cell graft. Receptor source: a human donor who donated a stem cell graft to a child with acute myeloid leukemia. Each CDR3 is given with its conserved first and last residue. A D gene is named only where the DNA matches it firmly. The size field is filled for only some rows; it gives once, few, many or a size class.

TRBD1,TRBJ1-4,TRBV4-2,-,CASSLRGQGYEKLFF,TGTGCCAGCAGCCTACGGGGACAGGGGTATGAAAAACTGTTTTTT
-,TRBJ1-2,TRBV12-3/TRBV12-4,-,CASYPRGRTAYGYTF,TGTGCCAGCTACCCCCGCGGCAGGACGGCGTATGGCTACACCTTC
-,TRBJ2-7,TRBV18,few,CASSPPTGSISYEQYF,TGTGCCAGCTCACCACCGACGGGGAGTATCTCCTACGAGCAGTACTTC
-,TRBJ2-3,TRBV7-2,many,CASSLPNLGTDTQYF,TGTGCCAGCAGCTTACCGAATTTGGGCACAGATACGCAGTATTTT
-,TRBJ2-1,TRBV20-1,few,CSARYNPINGEQFF,TGCAGTGCTAGATATAACCCGATCAACGGTGAGCAGTTCTTC
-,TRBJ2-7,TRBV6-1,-,CASELSSSYEQYF,TGTGCCAGCGAACTCTCGAGCTCCTACGAGCAGTACTTC
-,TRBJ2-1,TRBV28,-,CASTRSDFRLNEQFF,TGTGCCAGCACGAGATCGGACTTCCGACTCAATGAGCAGTTCTTC
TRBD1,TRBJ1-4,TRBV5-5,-,CASSLTGQSNEKLFF,TGTGCCAGCAGCTTGACGGGACAGTCAAATGAAAAACTGTTTTTT
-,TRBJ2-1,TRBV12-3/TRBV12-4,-,CASGEAGYNEQFF,TGTGCCAGCGGGGAGGCCGGCTACAATGAGCAGTTCTTC
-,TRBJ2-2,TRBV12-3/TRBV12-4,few,CASSFQLGGGELFF,TGTGCCAGCAGTTTCCAACTCGGGGGCGGGGAGCTGTTTTTT
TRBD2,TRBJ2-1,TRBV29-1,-,CSSGGLAGTSSYNEQFF,TGCAGCTCTGGTGGACTAGCCGGAACAAGCTCCTACAATGAGCAGTTCTTC
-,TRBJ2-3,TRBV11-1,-,CASSLLYSGDTQYF,TGTGCCAGCAGCTTACTTTATTCTGGGGATACGCAGTATTTT
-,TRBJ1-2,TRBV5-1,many,CASSLAEVYTF,TGCGCCAGCAGCTTGGCCGAGGTCTACACCTTC
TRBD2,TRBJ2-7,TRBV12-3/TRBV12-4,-,CASSLSGTSEQYF,TGTGCCAGCAGTTTGAGCGGGACTTCCGAGCAGTACTTC
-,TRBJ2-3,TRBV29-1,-,CLFSRLTDTQYF,TGCCTATTTTCGCGACTTACAGATACGCAGTATTTT
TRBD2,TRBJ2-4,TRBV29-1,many,CSVAGGSSKNIQYF,TGCAGCGTTGCGGGCGGGAGTTCCAAAAACATTCAGTACTTC
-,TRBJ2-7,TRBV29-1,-,CSVKPLSPVPYEQYF,TGCAGCGTTAAACCCCTCAGCCCGGTCCCCTACGAGCAGTACTTC
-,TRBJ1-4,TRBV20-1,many,CSTGGANEKLFF,TGCAGTACGGGTGGGGCTAATGAAAAACTGTTTTTT
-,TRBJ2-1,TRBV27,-,CASSLLSLGRTNEQFF,TGTGCCAGCAGTTTATTATCTCTAGGCAGGACCAATGAGCAGTTCTTC
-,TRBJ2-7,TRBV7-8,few,CASSLNEQSYEQYF,TGTGCCAGCAGCTTAAATGAACAGTCCTACGAGCAGTACTTC
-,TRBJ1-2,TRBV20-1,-,CSAPPYSYGYTF,TGCAGTGCTCCACCGTACAGCTATGGCTACACCTTC
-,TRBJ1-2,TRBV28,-,CASTPFRQNGYTF,TGTGCCAGCACCCCCTTTCGACAGAACGGCTACACCTTC
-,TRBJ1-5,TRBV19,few,CASSIGGAPNQPQHF,TGTGCCAGTAGTATAGGGGGAGCCCCGAATCAGCCCCAGCATTTT
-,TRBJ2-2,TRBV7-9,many,CASIPRDLDTGELFF,TGTGCCAGCATCCCCCGGGACCTAGACACCGGGGAGCTGTTTTTT
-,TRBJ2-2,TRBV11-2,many,CASSLAASATGELFF,TGTGCCAGCAGCTTAGCGGCTAGCGCGACCGGGGAGCTGTTTTTT
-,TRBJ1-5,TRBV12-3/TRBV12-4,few,CASSPGTPGLRNQPQHF,TGTGCCAGCAGCCCCGGGACACCAGGCCTCCGCAATCAGCCCCAGCATTTT
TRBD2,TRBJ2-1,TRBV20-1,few,CSAGLAVGLGEQFF,TGCAGTGCTGGACTAGCGGTCGGGTTGGGTGAGCAGTTCTTC
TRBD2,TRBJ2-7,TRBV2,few,CASSEIQRESYEQYF,TGTGCCAGCAGTGAAATCCAGCGGGAATCCTACGAGCAGTACTTC
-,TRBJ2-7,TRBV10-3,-,CAIRRQGTKTSGTYEQYF,TGTGCCATCAGACGACAGGGGACAAAGACTAGCGGTACCTACGAGCAGTACTTC
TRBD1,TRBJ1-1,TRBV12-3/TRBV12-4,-,CASSTWDRGTEAFF,TGTGCCAGCAGTACCTGGGACAGGGGTACTGAAGCTTTCTTT
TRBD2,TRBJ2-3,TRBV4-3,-,CASSSPGLGDTQYF,TGCGCCAGCAGCTCACCGGGACTAGGAGATACGCAGTATTTT
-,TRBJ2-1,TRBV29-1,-,CSGGASYNEQFF,TGCAGCGGGGGCGCATCCTACAATGAGCAGTTCTTC
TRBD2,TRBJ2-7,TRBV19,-,CASSKGLAGDYEQYF,TGTGCCAGTAGTAAGGGACTAGCGGGGGACTACGAGCAGTACTTC
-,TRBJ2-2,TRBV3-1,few,CASSQEITRATGELFF,TGTGCCAGCAGCCAAGAAATCACTAGGGCCACCGGGGAGCTGTTTTTT
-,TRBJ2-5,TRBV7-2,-,CASRRSTPSGTQYF,TGTGCCAGCAGGCGGAGTACCCCAAGTGGGACCCAGTACTTC
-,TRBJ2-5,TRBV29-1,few,CSVTRGLKKETQYF,TGCAGCGTGACCCGGGGCCTGAAGAAAGAGACCCAGTACTTC
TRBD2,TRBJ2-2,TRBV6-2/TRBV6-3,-,CASSYGHPGTSGGTGELFF,TGTGCCAGCAGTTACGGACATCCTGGGACTAGCGGAGGCACCGGGGAGCTGTTTTTT
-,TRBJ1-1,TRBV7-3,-,CASSLTVAGTTEAFF,TGTGCCAGCAGCTTAACGGTAGCGGGGACCACTGAAGCTTTCTTT
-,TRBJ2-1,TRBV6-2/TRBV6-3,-,CASSYRDLAYNEQFF,TGTGCCAGCAGTTACCGGGACTTGGCCTACAATGAGCAGTTCTTC
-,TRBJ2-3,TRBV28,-,CASSSLPPDTQYF,TGTGCCAGCAGTTCCCTCCCTCCAGATACGCAGTATTTT
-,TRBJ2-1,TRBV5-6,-,CASSWDGRPNEQFF,TGTGCCAGCAGCTGGGACGGACGCCCCAATGAGCAGTTCTTC
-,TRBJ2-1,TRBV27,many,CASSYVESNEQFF,TGTGCCAGCAGTTACGTAGAAAGCAATGAGCAGTTCTTC
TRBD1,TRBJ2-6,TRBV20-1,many,CSAPLRDRVFGANVLTF,TGCAGTGCCCCACTGAGGGACAGGGTTTTTGGGGCCAACGTCCTGACTTTC
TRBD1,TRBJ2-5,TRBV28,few,CASLRDRQRETQYF,TGTGCCAGCCTCCGGGACAGACAAAGGGAGACCCAGTACTTC
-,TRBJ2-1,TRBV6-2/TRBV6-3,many,CASSQGERSSSYNEQFF,TGTGCCAGCAGCCAAGGGGAGAGGTCAAGCTCCTACAATGAGCAGTTCTTC
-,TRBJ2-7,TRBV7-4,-,CASSGGSGCVQYF,TGTGCCAGCAGCGGGGGGTCAGGATGCGTTCAGTACTTC
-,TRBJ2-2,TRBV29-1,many,CSGKVAGELFF,TGCAGCGGAAAGGTCGCCGGGGAGCTGTTTTTT
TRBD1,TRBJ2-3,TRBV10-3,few,CAISDTGTGKGDTQYF,TGTGCCATCAGTGATACCGGGACAGGAAAAGGAGATACGCAGTATTTT
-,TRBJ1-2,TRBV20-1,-,CSARTGRADGYTF,TGCAGTGCTAGAACAGGCAGGGCCGATGGCTACACCTTC
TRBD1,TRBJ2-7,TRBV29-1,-,CSVAQGGGEQYF,TGCAGCGTTGCACAGGGGGGAGGCGAGCAGTACTTC
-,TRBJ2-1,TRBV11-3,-,CASSSGRHEQFF,TGTGCCAGCAGCTCCGGTCGCCATGAGCAGTTCTTC
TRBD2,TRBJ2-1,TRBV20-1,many,CSASGASGTLINEQFF,TGCAGTGCTAGTGGCGCTAGCGGGACCCTGATTAATGAGCAGTTCTTC
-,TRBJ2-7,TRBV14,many,CASSQDLREKQYF,TGTGCCAGCAGCCAAGATCTACGGGAAAAGCAGTACTTC